A selection of T cell receptor beta chains follows, all from one sample in a study of cytomegalovirus exposure and HLA in healthy donors. Some clones are missing from TCRdb's copy, which holds only in-frame ones; the method was immunoSEQ multiplex PCR. The sample holds a few hundred thousand clones; just over 75% are singletons and the top ten take less than 3.5%. Sequenced material: PBMCs. Receptors were obtained from a woman in her sixties in good health and CMV-seropositive. Each CDR3 is given with its conserved first and last residue. For some rows the clone size is stated as once, few or many, or as a class when expanded; others skip it.

cdr3_aa	j_call	clone_size	v_call
CASSLAEYTDTQYF	TRBJ2-3	.	TRBV7-2
CASSLDTNSGNTIYF	TRBJ1-3	.	TRBV5-8
CASSIGQGTYEQYF	TRBJ2-7	.	TRBV19
CASSTGTGGWSAFF	TRBJ1-1	.	TRBV19
CATSNPTVSSSYNEQFF	TRBJ2-1	.	TRBV15
CASSSGTGGEKLFF	TRBJ1-4	.	TRBV5-1
CASTIGGNSNQPQHF	TRBJ1-5	.	TRBV2
CASSEAMTEYYEQYF	TRBJ2-7	.	TRBV6-1
CASSPGQGDQPQHF	TRBJ1-5	.	TRBV5-1
CVTRHVSTDTQYF	TRBJ2-3	.	TRBV28
CASSPSGRAETQYF	TRBJ2-5	.	TRBV5-1
CASSLGQGSEAFF	TRBJ1-1	.	TRBV5-1
CASSARTGNPSGNTIYF	TRBJ1-3	.	TRBV11-3
CASTPTTSANYGYTF	TRBJ1-2	.	TRBV28
CASSQRSAANYGYTF	TRBJ1-2	.	TRBV7-8
CASSFQGQETQYF	TRBJ2-5	.	TRBV5-1
CASSRTGVNSPLHF	TRBJ1-6	few	TRBV6-6
CASSRRLRDNYNEQFF	TRBJ2-1	.	TRBV28
CASSLVASGAYEQYF	TRBJ2-7	.	TRBV5-4
CASRKQGVMGDTQYF	TRBJ2-3	.	TRBV27
CASSLVVAEAFF	TRBJ1-1	.	TRBV7-9
CASSFQAGGQETQYF	TRBJ2-5	once	TRBV7-7
CASRQGSGELFF	TRBJ2-2	once	TRBV2
CASSLAGASETQYF	TRBJ2-5	.	TRBV7-8
CASSAGQYSGNTIYF	TRBJ1-3	.	TRBV27
CASTETGGFYGYTF	TRBJ1-2	few	TRBV6-6
CASSLLSGGATDTQYF	TRBJ2-3	.	TRBV7-2
CAWIRDRAWWSGANVLTF	TRBJ2-6	.	TRBV30
CASSPSRGRGVYEQYF	TRBJ2-7	.	TRBV27
CASSEFGQGTYGYTF	TRBJ1-2	few	TRBV2
CASSAQAFYGYTF	TRBJ1-2	once	TRBV6-5
CASSIGASAKNIQYF	TRBJ2-4	.	TRBV19
CASSEGASGDPYEQYF	TRBJ2-7	.	TRBV2
CASSLDMRDNEQFF	TRBJ2-1	.	TRBV11-3
CASRLAGGTDTQYF	TRBJ2-3	few	TRBV27
CASSSTTSGADTQYF	TRBJ2-3	.	TRBV5-1